One and the same sample provided the 31 T cell receptor beta chains below, sequenced in a study of blood T cell repertoires in COVID-19 (dated by TCRdb to 2019 to 2021). Receptors were amplified or captured by the immunoSEQ multiplex PCR assay. Sourced from immuneACCESS, this table was stored by TCRdb with only in-frame sequences that have V and J called. A share of the clones is absent; for the studies checked, an unresolved V gene accounts for under half, and the remainder has no known explanation. A total of about 180,000 clones appear in this sample, about nine tenths of them only once. About 4% of the sample belongs to the ten largest clones. Sequenced input: peripheral blood. The receptors stem from a woman aged 30 to 39 with acute or convalescent COVID-19.

The chain carries TRBV19 and TRBJ1-1; 7 bases line up with TRBD1. Germline V CDR1 and CDR2: LNHDA, SQIVND (reference sequence). After removal of 5 bases from V and 0 bases from J, the junction contained 3 bases not matched to a gene. This CDR3 is built from 14 residues. The chain's CDR3 is CASSPQGMNTEAFF. The CDR3 DNA reads TGTGCCAGTAGTCCACAGGGGATGAACACTGAAGCTTTCTTT.

The genes are TRBV2 and TRBJ2-3; maybe TRBD2 (5 bases). CDR3 length: 13 amino acids. The V gene lost 8 bases and the J gene lost 0 bases, with 9 bases spanning the gap. Germline CDR1 SNHLY, CDR2 FYNNEI. The CDR3 loop is CASGADSTDTQYF. CDR3 bases: TGTGCCAGCGGAGCGGACAGCACAGATACGCAGTATTTT.

This clone was found once. The chain recombines TRBV6-6 with TRBJ2-5; TRBD1 matches 9 bases. CDR1 and CDR2 (germline): MNHNY, SVGAGI (reference sequence). Losses at the gene ends were 4 bases for V and 4 bases for J; bases not matched to a gene: 4. The CDR3 is made up of 14 amino acids. CDR3 region: CASSSGTGLETQYF. The CDR3 coding sequence is TGTGCCAGCAGTTCTGGGACAGGGTTAGAGACCCAGTACTTC.

This clone was counted a single time. The J gene is TRBJ1-1, the V gene TRBV5-1; TRBD1 matches at 8 bases. V gave up 3 bases and J gave up 1 base; unmatched junction bases: 5. The germline gives CDR1 SGHRS, CDR2 YFSETQ. This CDR3 is 15 amino acids long. Here the CDR3 reads CASSYTGTGNTEAFF. CDR3 DNA: TGCGCCAGCAGCTACACCGGGACAGGGAACACTGAAGCTTTCTTT.

The genes are TRBV3-1 (or the pseudogene TRBV3-2) and TRBJ2-1; tentatively, D is TRBD2 (6 bases). Germline CDR1 and CDR2: LGHDT and YNNKEL (reference sequence). The CDR3 runs 14 residues. V was clipped by 6 bases and J by 5 bases, with 14 bases between them. In nucleotides, the CDR3 is TGTGCCAGCAGACAAACCGGGACTCACAATGAGCAGTTCTTC. The encoded protein is CASRQTGTHNEQFF.

This chain links TRBV18 with TRBJ2-1, with TRBD2 identical over 10 bases. In germline, CDR1 is KGHSH, CDR2 LQKENI. Losses at the gene ends were 7 bases for V and 4 bases for J; bases not matched to a gene: 1. The CDR3 has 13 residues. CDR3 sequence: CASYSGGYNEQFF. DNA of the CDR3: TGTGCCAGCTATAGCGGGGGGTACAATGAGCAGTTCTTC.

This clone was found a few times. This chain uses TRBV7-9 with TRBJ2-3; D gene unclear. Trimming shortened V by 10 bases and J by 1 base, and 12 bases separated the two germline ends. CDR1 is SEHNR and CDR2 is FQNEAQ in the germline V gene (reference sequence). The CDR3 is 13 residues long. CDR3 coding DNA: TGTGCCATTCCGCAACGGGGCACAGATACGCAGTATTTT. Its protein is CAIPQRGTDTQYF.

This chain joins TRBV10-3 and TRBJ1-3, with D unclear. CDR1 is ENHRY, CDR2 SYGVKD, per germline. V shed 4 bases and J shed 8 bases, with 9 bases lying between them. CDR3 length equals 12 residues. Written as DNA, the CDR3 is TGTGCCATCAGTGCAACGGGAGACACCATATATTTT. Its protein product is CAISATGDTIYF.

The chain couples TRBV5-1 to TRBJ2-1; 8 bases are a match to TRBD2. The CDR3 has 14 residues. Germline loops: CDR1 SGHRS, CDR2 YFSETQ. V was pared by 2 bases and J by 5 bases, with 3 bases of the junction left unmatched. CDR3 in DNA: TGCGCCAGCAGCTTAGCGGGAGCGCACAATGAGCAGTTCTTC. It codes for CASSLAGAHNEQFF. The whole variable domain, filled in from reference TRBV5-1 and TRBJ2-1, reads KAGVTQTPRYLIKTRGQQVTLSCSPISGHRSVSWYQQTPGQGLQFLFEYFSETQRNKGNFPGRFSGRQFSNSRSEMNVSTLELGDSALYLCASSLAGAHNEQFFGPGTRLTVL.

CDR3 nucleotide sequence: TGTGCCAGCAGCTTAGTAACTAGCGCAAGGTCAAACATTCAGTACTTC. It specifies CASSLVTSARSNIQYF. The rearrangement uses TRBV13 and TRBJ2-4, with 7 bases matching TRBD2. There are 16 residues in the CDR3. Unmatched junction bases numbered 9, after V lost 1 base and J lost 6 bases. CDR1 and CDR2 from the germline V gene are PRHDT and FYEKMQ (reference sequence).

The chain carries TRBV28 and TRBJ1-1; maybe TRBD1 (5 bases). In germline, CDR1 is MDHEN, CDR2 SYDVKM. CDR3 length: 14 amino acids. The germline V and J ends were trimmed by 1 base and 7 bases, with 13 bases remaining between them. In DNA, the CDR3 is TGTGCCAGCAGTTTATTGCCCCCTCAGGGTGAAGCTTTCTTT. Its translation is CASSLLPPQGEAFF.

The gene calls are TRBV5-1 and TRBJ1-5, with D perhaps matching TRBD1 (5 bases). Trimming left V 1 base short and J 15 bases short, with 20 bases between. Germline V lookup: CDR1 SGHRS, CDR2 YFSETQ. This CDR3 region has 14 residues. The CDR3 DNA reads as TGCGCCAGCAGCTTGCAGGGCCAGGACGAAGTAATGCATTTT. As protein: CASSLQGQDEVMHF.

The genes are TRBV20-1 and TRBJ2-7, with D possibly matching TRBD1 (6 bases). The CDR3 totals 15 residues. The ends were cut back, 3 bases at V and 3 bases at J, with 18 bases in the middle. Looked up from germline, CDR1 is DFQATT and CDR2 is SNEGSKA (reference sequence). Written as DNA, the CDR3 is TGCAGTGCTAGTTCCCTTGACAGGACCTACTACGAGCAGTACTTC. It encodes CSASSLDRTYYEQYF.

The chain employs TRBV9 and TRBJ1-2; TRBD1 aligns across 8 bases. The CDR3 covers 14 residues. In germline, CDR1 is SGDLS, CDR2 YYNGEE. With V trimmed by 5 bases and J by 5 bases, 8 bases remained unmatched. The CDR3 sequence is CASSSTGGLYGYTF. The DNA for the CDR3 is TGTGCCAGCAGTTCTACAGGGGGTTTATATGGCTACACCTTC.

The J gene is TRBJ2-5, the V gene TRBV5-1; TRBD2 is a possible D gene (6 bases). Trimming shortened V by 1 base and J by 3 bases, and 13 bases separated the two germline ends. There are 15 residues in the CDR3. Germline CDR1 SGHRS, CDR2 YFSETQ. The CDR3 coding sequence is TGCGCCAGCAGCTTGAATGGGAGGCCTAAAGAGACCCAGTACTTC. Its translation: CASSLNGRPKETQYF.

The CDR3 DNA is TGTGCCAGCTTGAGTGGCTACACCTTC. Protein product: CASLSGYTF. This chain uses TRBV13 with TRBJ1-2; the D is unclear. The length of the CDR3 is 9 residues. Germline CDR1 is PRHDT and CDR2 is FYEKMQ (reference sequence). V lost 8 bases, J lost 7 bases, and 5 bases lay in between.

This sequence joins TRBV11-2 and TRBJ2-3; TRBD2 is a possible D gene (6 bases). The ends were cut back, 1 base at V and 2 bases at J, with 7 bases in the middle. CDR3 size: 14 residues. Germline CDR1 reads SGHAT; CDR2 reads FQNNGV. The CDR3 sequence is CASSLAGATDTQYF. The CDR3 region has the DNA TGTGCCAGCAGCTTAGCGGGAGCCACAGATACGCAGTATTTT.

This clone is a singleton in its sample. The chain is built from TRBV6-6 and TRBJ2-7; TRBD1 matches 8 bases. The CDR3 totals 13 residues. Looked up from germline, CDR1 is MNHNY and CDR2 is SVGAGI (reference sequence). Germline trimming cut 10 bases from V and 2 bases from J; bases unmatched to any gene: 7. CDR3 sequence (DNA): TGTGCCACCTTGGACAGGGAAGCCTACGAGCAGTACTTC. Protein sequence: CATLDREAYEQYF.

The chain combines TRBV9 with TRBJ2-4; 7 bases are a match to TRBD2. This CDR3 has 14 amino acids. J gave up 8 bases and V 0 bases, and 5 bases lay outside the gene matches. Germline loops: CDR1 SGDLS, CDR2 YYNGEE. CDR3 region: CASSVGLAGYIQYF. The CDR3 region has the DNA TGTGCCAGCAGCGTAGGACTAGCCGGTTACATTCAGTACTTC. Combining the CDR3 with reference TRBV9 and TRBJ2-4 gives the whole variable domain DSGVTQTPKHLITATGQRVTLRCSPRSGDLSVYWYQQSLDQGLQFLIQYYNGEERAKGNILERFSAQQFPDLHSELNLSSLELGDSALYFCASSVGLAGYIQYFGAGTRLSVL.

The chain joins TRBV28 to TRBJ2-2; TRBD2 aligns across 11 bases. CDR3 length equals 15 residues. In germline, CDR1 is MDHEN, CDR2 SYDVKM. The V and J ends lost 6 bases and 1 base, in that order; junction bases with no gene match: 1. For the CDR3, the DNA is TGTGCCAGCAGAGGGACTAGCGGGAACACCGGGGAGCTGTTTTTT. Translation: CASRGTSGNTGELFF.

This clone showed up just once. The rearrangement uses TRBV28 and TRBJ1-2, with 11 bases fitting TRBD1. Germline V lookup: CDR1 MDHEN, CDR2 SYDVKM. The CDR3 extends over 15 amino acids. Unmatched junction bases numbered 5, after V lost 3 bases and J lost 5 bases. The CDR3, as DNA: TGTGCCAGCAGTTTGGGACAGGGGGGGGAATATGGCTACACCTTC. Protein product: CASSLGQGGEYGYTF.

V gene TRBV2 combines with J gene TRBJ1-4; D gene uncertain. This CDR3 has 13 amino acids. CDR1 and CDR2 from the germline V gene are SNHLY and FYNNEI. V dropped 3 bases and J dropped 11 bases, with 13 bases sitting between them. CDR3 amino acids: CASSEFRLAKLFF. The DNA of the CDR3 is TGTGCCAGCAGTGAGTTCCGATTGGCTAAACTGTTTTTT. Full variable domain (outside the CDR3, taken from reference TRBV2 and TRBJ1-4): EPEVTQTPSHQVTQMGQEVILRCVPISNHLYFYWYRQILGQKVEFLVSFYNNEISEKSEIFDDQFSVERPDGSNFTLKIRSTKLEDSAMYFCASSEFRLAKLFFGSGTQLSVL.

The chain is built from TRBV7-8 and TRBJ1-3, with D tentatively TRBD1 (6 bases). Germline assignment: CDR1 SGHVS and CDR2 FQNEAQ. Trimming shortened V by 6 bases and J by 4 bases, and 10 bases separated the two germline ends. This CDR3 has 13 amino acids. CDR3 region: CASRGADGNTIYF. The DNA of the CDR3 is TGTGCCAGCAGGGGGGCGGACGGAAACACCATATATTTT. The full variable domain, in which reference TRBV7-8 and TRBJ1-3 provide the parts outside the CDR3, is GAGVSQSPRYKVAKRGQDVALRCDPISGHVSLFWYQQALGQGPEFLTYFQNEAQLDKSGLPSDRFFAERPEGSVSTLKIQRTQQEDSAVYLCASRGADGNTIYFGEGSWLTVV.

Note on this clone: The identical CDR3 is also encoded by other nucleotide sequences in the sample. V and J are TRBV28 and TRBJ2-3; D is ambiguous. V was shortened by 1 base and J by 1 base, with 3 bases between the two germline ends. CDR1 MDHEN and CDR2 SYDVKM come from the germline V gene. This CDR3 contains 13 residues. The CDR3 protein is CASSLSGTDTQYF. The CDR3 nucleotides are TGTGCCAGCAGTTTATCGGGCACAGATACGCAGTATTTT.

This sequence joins TRBV5-1 and TRBJ2-1, with 7 nucleotides matching TRBD1. Germline V gives CDR1 SGHRS, CDR2 YFSETQ. This CDR3 has 13 residues. J lost 7 bases, V lost 2 bases, and 3 bases had no gene match. CDR3 sequence reads: CASSFTTGNEQFF. CDR3 coding DNA: TGCGCCAGCAGCTTTACGACAGGGAATGAGCAGTTCTTC.

DNA for the CDR3: TGTGCCAGCAGCCTTCAGACTGTCGCGAACACCGGGGAGCTGTTTTTT. Amino acids: CASSLQTVANTGELFF. The V call is TRBV9, the J call TRBJ2-2; D call uncertain. The germline V gene encodes CDR1 SGDLS and CDR2 YYNGEE. Trimming cost V 4 bases and J 0 bases, with 13 bases left between them. The CDR3 contains 16 residues.

The chain joins TRBV7-9 to TRBJ1-4; weak D call: TRBD1 (5 bases). The V gene lost 2 bases and the J gene lost 6 bases, with 10 bases spanning the gap. This CDR3 contains 14 residues. Germline V lookup: CDR1 SEHNR, CDR2 FQNEAQ (reference sequence). The CDR3 bases are TGTGCCAGCAGCTTAACCGCGGGGGATGAAAAACTGTTTTTT. Encoded protein: CASSLTAGDEKLFF. Together with reference TRBV7-9 and TRBJ1-4, the CDR3 gives the full variable domain: DTGVSQNPRHKITKRGQNVTFRCDPISEHNRLYWYRQTLGQGPEFLTYFQNEAQLEKSRLLSDRFSAERPKGSFSTLEIQRTEQGDSAMYLCASSLTAGDEKLFFGSGTQLSVL.

The rearrangement joins TRBV29-1 to TRBJ2-7, with 10 bases fitting TRBD2. Germline V lookup: CDR1 SQVTM, CDR2 ANQGSEA. The CDR3 runs to 13 residues. J gave up 5 bases and V 7 bases, and 8 bases lay outside the gene matches. CDR3 amino acids: CSAGTSAPNEQYF. As DNA, the CDR3 is TGCAGCGCCGGGACTAGCGCCCCCAACGAGCAGTACTTC.

V and J are TRBV30 and TRBJ1-3; 7 bases align to TRBD1. The V gene end was trimmed by 4 bases and the J gene end by 4 bases; junction bases not matched to a gene: 4. Germline V gene sequence: CDR1 GTSNPN, CDR2 SVGIG (reference sequence). This CDR3 has 13 amino acids. CDR3 nucleotides: TGTGCCTGGACCTCGGGACAGGGAAACACCATATATTTT. This sequence encodes CAWTSGQGNTIYF.

This sequence joins TRBV12-3 or TRBV12-4 and TRBJ2-1, with 11 positions matching TRBD2. Trimming at V came to 5 bases and at J to 12 bases, leaving 6 bases not matched to a gene. The CDR3 covers 13 residues. CDR3 sequence reads: CASSEDSGRGQFF. The CDR3 nucleotides read TGTGCCAGCAGTGAAGATAGCGGGAGGGGGCAGTTCTTC.

The genes are TRBV12-3 or TRBV12-4 and TRBJ1-6; D uncertain. The CDR3 spans 11 residues. Between the trimmed V and J ends, which lost 5 bases and 7 bases, there was a span of 3 bases. The DNA for the CDR3 is TGTGCCAGCAGTCGGAATTCACCCCTCCACTTT. Its translation: CASSRNSPLHF.